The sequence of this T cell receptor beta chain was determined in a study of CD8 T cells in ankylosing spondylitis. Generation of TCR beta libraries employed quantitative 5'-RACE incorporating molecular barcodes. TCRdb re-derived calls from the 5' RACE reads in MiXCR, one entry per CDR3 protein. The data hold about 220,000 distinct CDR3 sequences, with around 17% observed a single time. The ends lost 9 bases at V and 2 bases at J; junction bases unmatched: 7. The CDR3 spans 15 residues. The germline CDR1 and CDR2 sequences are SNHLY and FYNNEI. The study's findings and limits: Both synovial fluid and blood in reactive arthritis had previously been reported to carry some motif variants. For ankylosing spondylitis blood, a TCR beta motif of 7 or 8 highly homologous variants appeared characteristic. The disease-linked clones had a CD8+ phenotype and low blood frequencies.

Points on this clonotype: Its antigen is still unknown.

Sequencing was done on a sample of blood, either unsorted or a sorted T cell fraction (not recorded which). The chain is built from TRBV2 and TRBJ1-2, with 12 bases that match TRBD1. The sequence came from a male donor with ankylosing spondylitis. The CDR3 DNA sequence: TGTGCCAGGTCGGGACAGGGGGCGGAGAACTATGGCTACACCTTC. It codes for CARSGQGAENYGYTF.